A single sample is the source of the 9 T cell receptor beta chains below, sequenced in a study of Graves' ophthalmopathy and Graves' hyperthyroidism. Scientists amplified the TCR beta CDR3 regions from RNA transcripts. Second-round multiplex PCR came after a first-round RT-PCR that employed HTBI primers. TCRdb re-analysed the multiplex PCR reads in MiXCR, keeping a single row per CDR3 protein. The sample holds about 620,000 distinct CDR3 sequences, 22% seen once. Specimen: peripheral blood. These receptors all come from a woman between 18 and 29 years old with stable Graves' hyperthyroidism. Some clones in this sample may be carry-over from other donors' samples.

A word on this clonotype: Relative to the germline gene, one junction end is altered; a read error may explain this. This chain joins TRBV6-2 or TRBV6-3 and TRBJ2-5; 7 bases are shared with TRBD1. Germline CDR1 reads MNHEY; CDR2 reads SVGEGT. The CDR3 loop spans 16 amino acids. Here the CDR3 reads CASSLRQGTAQETQCF. CDR3 nucleotide sequence: TGTGCCAGCAGTCTCCGACAGGGAACCGCCCAAGAGACCCAGTGCTTC.

The chain combines TRBV12-3 or TRBV12-4 with TRBJ2-7, with D possibly being TRBD1 (5 bases). The V end lost 3 bases, the J end lost 3 bases, and 12 bases lay between the germline ends. This CDR3 is 14 amino acids long. For the CDR3, the DNA is TGTGCCAGCAGTTTCTTTAACAGGATCTACGAGCAGTACTTC. It is translated as CASSFFNRIYEQYF.

This clonotype was seen repeatedly, ten times or more. Mismatch with germline at one junction end may stem from a read error. The DNA for the CDR3 is TGTGCCAGTAGGATAGGGGGTGACACTGAAGCTTTCTTT. It yields the protein CASRIGGDTEAFF. This chain uses TRBV19 with TRBJ1-1, with D perhaps matching TRBD1 (6 bases). In germline, CDR1 is LNHDA, CDR2 SQIVND (reference sequence). The CDR3 consists of 13 residues.

Comments on this clonotype: Possible read error: a much larger clone is one base away. The chain recombines TRBV12-3 or TRBV12-4 with TRBJ2-5, with TRBD2 identical over 8 bases. The CDR3 totals 15 residues. V trimming: 3 bases; J trimming: 4 bases; junction bases outside the gene matches: 7. The chain's CDR3 is CASSFQSGRAETQYF. The CDR3 DNA reads as TGTGCCAGCAGTTTCCAGAGCGGGAGAGCAGAGACCCAGTACTTC.

This clonotype came up many times. V is TRBV10-3 and J is TRBJ2-7; D remains ambiguous. In germline, CDR1 is ENHRY, CDR2 SYGVKD. V gave up 2 bases and J gave up 3 bases, with 8 bases separating them. This CDR3 has 13 amino acids. Written as DNA, the CDR3 is TGTGCCATCAGTGAGACTGCCGACTACGAGCAGTACTTC. Its translation: CAISETADYEQYF.

This clonotype was counted many times. Germline and junction disagree at one end, which may indicate a read error. The chain employs TRBV28 and TRBJ2-7; no definite D call. CDR1 and CDR2 from the germline V gene are MDHEN and SYDVKM. The CDR3 is 12 residues long. The CDR3 DNA is TGTGCCAGCAGTTTAAGCCCTTCGAGCCCCCTCTTC. Protein: CASSLSPSSPLF. The full variable domain, in which reference TRBV28 and TRBJ2-7 provide the parts outside the CDR3, is DVKVTQSSRYLVKRTGEKVFLECVQDMDHENMFWYRQDPGLGLRLIYFSYDVKMKEKGDIPEGYSVSREKKERFSLILESASTNQTSMYLCASSLSPSSPLFGPGTRLTVT.

The table lists this clonotype with many counts. The V and J genes are TRBV15 and TRBJ1-5, with 8 bases lining up with TRBD1. Germline V gene data show CDR1 as LNHNV and CDR2 as YYDKDF (reference sequence). The CDR3 loop spans 20 amino acids. V gave up 8 bases and J gave up 0 bases; unmatched junction bases: 21. Here the CDR3 DNA reads TGTGCCACCGGAGGTCGGCCCGGGACAGGCGATTTTAATAGCAATCAGCCCCAGCATTTT. It yields the protein CATGGRPGTGDFNSNQPQHF.

This clonotype was seen a handful of times. The gene calls are TRBV6-1 and TRBJ2-7; 12 bases align to TRBD2. With 6 bases clipped from V and 2 bases from J, the junction kept 5 bases outside the gene matches. Germline lookup yields CDR1 MNHNS and CDR2 SASEGT. This CDR3 comprises 15 residues. In DNA, the CDR3 is TGTGCCAGCAGCCACACTAGCGGGGGGCCCTACGAGCAGTACTTC. It yields the protein CASSHTSGGPYEQYF.

Ten or more counts support this clonotype. The chain couples TRBV18 to TRBJ2-7; no reliable D call. V shed 3 bases and J shed 0 bases, with 6 bases lying between them. This CDR3 region has 13 residues. The germline CDR1 and CDR2 sequences are KGHSH and LQKENI. This CDR3 reads CASSPVSSYEQYF. CDR3 DNA sequence: TGTGCCAGCTCACCCGTAAGCTCCTACGAGCAGTACTTC.